The TCR beta chain under discussion was sequenced for a study of T cell responses to AZD1222 COVID-19 vaccine. Notes on the study in general: In all cases, repertoires were sampled only after the peak T cell response. Vaccination with two AZD1222 doses was followed by a rise in Spike-specific TCR breadth and depth. Among those given AZD1222, only five to seven were seropositive at baseline. Clonal diversity was possibly underestimated, and white British individuals and females predominated among donors.

Clones were read by immunoSEQ multiplex PCR, and TCRdb kept only the in-frame ones, dropping some. The sample holds 85,000 or so clones, approximately 90% seen once. About this clone: The antigen is not known. One end of the junction fails to match germline, which may point to a read error. Other DNA sequences in this specimen translate into the identical CDR3.

This TCR came from an adult who received the AZD1222 COVID-19 vaccine. The sample here was peripheral blood, taken 28 days after the second AZD1222 dose.

The CDR3 spells CASSLTYNEQFF. The CDR3 region has the DNA TGTGCCAGCAGTTTGACCTATAATGAGCAGTTCTTC. The V and J genes are TRBV28 and TRBJ2-1; D is unresolved. Germline loops: CDR1 MDHEN, CDR2 SYDVKM. The CDR3 consists of 12 residues.